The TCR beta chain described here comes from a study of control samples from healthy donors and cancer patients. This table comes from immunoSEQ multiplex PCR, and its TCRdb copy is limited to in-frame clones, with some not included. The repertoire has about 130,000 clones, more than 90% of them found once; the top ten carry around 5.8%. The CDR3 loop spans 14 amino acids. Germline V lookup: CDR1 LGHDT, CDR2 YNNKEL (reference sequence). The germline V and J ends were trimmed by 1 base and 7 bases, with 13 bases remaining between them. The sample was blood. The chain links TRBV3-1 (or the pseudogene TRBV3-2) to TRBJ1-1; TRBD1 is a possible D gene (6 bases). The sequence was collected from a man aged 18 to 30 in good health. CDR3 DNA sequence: TGTGCCAGCAGCCAAGGTACCGGGACATATGAAGCTTTCTTT. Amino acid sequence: CASSQGTGTYEAFF.